Here is one T cell receptor beta chain with its context. Repertoires were generated with immunoSEQ multiplex PCR, while TCRdb's copy carries only in-frame clones and drops some. The sample holds about 32,000 clones, nearly 90% seen once. The data stem from a study of T cell changes during pregnancy in multiple sclerosis. The specimen was CD8+ T cells from peripheral blood mononuclear cells, collected in the third trimester of pregnancy. This sequence was found in a female donor with multiple sclerosis, enrolled in a pregnancy study.

The CDR3 DNA reads as TGTGCCAGCAGCTTAGGGACAGCTAACAACTATGGCTACACCTTC. The encoded protein is CASSLGTANNYGYTF. The chain combines TRBV7-8 with TRBJ1-2, with D maybe TRBD1 (6 bases). This CDR3 spans 15 amino acids. Looked up from germline, CDR1 is SGHVS and CDR2 is FQNEAQ. V was pared by 1 base and J by 2 bases, with 11 bases between.